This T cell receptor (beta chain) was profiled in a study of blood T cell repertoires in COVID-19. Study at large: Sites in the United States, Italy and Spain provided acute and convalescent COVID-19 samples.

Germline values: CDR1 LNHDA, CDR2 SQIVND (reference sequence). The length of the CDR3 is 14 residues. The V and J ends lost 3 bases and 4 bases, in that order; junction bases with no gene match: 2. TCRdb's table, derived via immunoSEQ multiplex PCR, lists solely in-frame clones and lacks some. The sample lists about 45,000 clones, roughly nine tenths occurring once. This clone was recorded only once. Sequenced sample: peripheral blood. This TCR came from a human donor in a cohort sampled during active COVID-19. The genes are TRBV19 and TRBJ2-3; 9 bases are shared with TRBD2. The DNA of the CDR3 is TGTGCCAGTAGTATCCGGACTAGCGCAGATACGCAGTATTTT. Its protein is CASSIRTSADTQYF.